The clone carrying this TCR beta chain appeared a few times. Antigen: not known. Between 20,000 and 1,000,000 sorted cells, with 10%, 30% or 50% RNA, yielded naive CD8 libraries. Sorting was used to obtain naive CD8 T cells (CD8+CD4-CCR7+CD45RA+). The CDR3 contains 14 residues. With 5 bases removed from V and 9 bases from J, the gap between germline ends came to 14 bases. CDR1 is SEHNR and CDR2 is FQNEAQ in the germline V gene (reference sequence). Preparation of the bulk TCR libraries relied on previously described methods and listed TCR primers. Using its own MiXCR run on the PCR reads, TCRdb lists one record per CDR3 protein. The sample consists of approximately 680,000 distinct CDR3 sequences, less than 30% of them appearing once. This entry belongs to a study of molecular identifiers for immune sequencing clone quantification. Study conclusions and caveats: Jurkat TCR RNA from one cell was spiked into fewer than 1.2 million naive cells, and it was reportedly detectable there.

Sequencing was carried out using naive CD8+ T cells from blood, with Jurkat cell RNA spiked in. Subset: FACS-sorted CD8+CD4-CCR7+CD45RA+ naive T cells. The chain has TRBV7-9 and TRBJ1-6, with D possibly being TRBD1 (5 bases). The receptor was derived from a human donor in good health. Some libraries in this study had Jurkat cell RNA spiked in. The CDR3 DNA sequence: TGTGCCAGCAGCCCCCCAGGGTTGAGTTCACCCCTCCACTTT. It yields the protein CASSPPGLSSPLHF.